These 6 T cell receptor beta chains were sequenced from one sample in a study of shared T cell receptors in the human thymus. Assay: immunoSEQ multiplex PCR; the TCRdb copy retains only in-frame clones and omits some. The table has 500,000 to 850,000 clones, more than 75% seen once. These records were also assigned to another study, of human thymus T cells.

What was sequenced was thymocytes. The receptors shown here come from a boy under three years old with a congenital heart defect.

This clone has a handful of counts. The J gene is TRBJ2-1, the V gene TRBV4-3; 8 bases align to TRBD1. Looked up from germline, CDR1 is LGHNA and CDR2 is YSLEER. The J segment lost 7 bases and the V segment lost 2 bases, leaving 10 bases of the junction unmatched. The CDR3 runs 16 residues. The CDR3 is CASSQNPGGRVNEQFF. The DNA of the CDR3 is TGCGCCAGCAGCCAAAACCCAGGGGGCAGGGTGAATGAGCAGTTCTTC.

The chain couples TRBV9 to TRBJ1-1; the match to TRBD1 covers 7 bases. V lost 4 bases and J lost 1; bases outside the gene matches: 10. The CDR3 is made up of 16 amino acids. Germline V gene sequence: CDR1 SGDLS, CDR2 YYNGEE. Here the CDR3 reads CASSPEGALWNTEAFF. CDR3 bases: TGTGCCAGCAGCCCCGAGGGGGCGCTCTGGAACACTGAAGCTTTCTTT.

The genes are TRBV12-5 and TRBJ1-1; TRBD1 is a possible D gene (5 bases). The ends were cut back, 7 bases at V and 7 bases at J, with 16 bases in the middle. The length of the CDR3 is 13 residues. Germline V gene lookup returns CDR1 LGHNT and CDR2 FRNRAP. In nucleotides, the CDR3 is TGTGCTAGTGTTTCAGACAGCGCTGATGAAGCTTTCTTT. Its protein product is CASVSDSADEAFF.

The chain is built from TRBV2 and TRBJ2-1; 7 bases line up with TRBD2. Trimming removed 4 bases from V and 12 bases from J; junction bases left unmatched: 9. This CDR3 comprises 13 residues. The germline CDR1 and CDR2 sequences are SNHLY and FYNNEI. The CDR3 nucleotides are TGTGCCAGCAGTGCGGTTGAGGGAGGGGTGCAGTTCTTC. It encodes CASSAVEGGVQFF.

The V gene is TRBV5-1, the J gene TRBJ1-4; a possible D gene is TRBD1 (5 bases). CDR1 is SGHRS, CDR2 YFSETQ, per germline. With 3 bases removed from V and 0 bases from J, the gap between germline ends came to 12 bases. CDR3 size: 16 residues. The DNA of the CDR3 is TGCGCCAGCAGCTCGGCCACAGGTGCAACTAATGAAAAACTGTTTTTT. It codes for CASSSATGATNEKLFF.

This chain links TRBV19 with TRBJ1-1, with D maybe TRBD1 (5 bases). The CDR3 is 12 residues long. The V end was cut by 5 bases, the J end by 3 bases, with 7 bases between. From germline, CDR1 is LNHDA and CDR2 SQIVND (reference sequence). CDR3 amino acids: CASSRGDTEAFF. For the CDR3, the DNA is TGTGCCAGTAGTCGGGGGGACACTGAAGCTTTCTTT.